This T cell receptor (beta chain) derives from a study of blood T cell repertoires in COVID-19 (dated by TCRdb to between 2020 and 2021). Looking at the study overall: The collaborator samples originated in the United States, Italy and Spain and spanned the acute and convalescent phases of COVID-19. The prospective study material was composed of cDNA or gDNA derived from T cells, B-cell-depleted T cells, or PBMCs. Subjects who had been exposed to COVID-19, were actively infected with it, or had recovered from it provided the deeply sampled blood TCRbeta repertoires that made up the dataset. The repertoires were released in a freely available public database intended as a resource for research on the immune response to SARS-CoV-2. The samples were drawn from two sources: the first 160 participants of the ongoing ImmuneRACE study, and 1,000 to 1,500 subjects contributed by 6 global collaborators. Sample metadata almost always included a de-identified subject ID, COVID-19 status, age in years and sex. HLA class I and class II types, where available, came from metadata supplied by the sample provider rather than from assay-based typing.

TCRbeta CDR3 regions were amplified from genomic DNA using the immunoSEQ Assay, a bias-controlled multiplex PCR. Under the source paper's analysis protocol: Nucleated cell counts per sample were estimated from amplification of reference gene primers within the assay. To quantify the absolute abundance of each unique TCRbeta CDR3 rearrangement, sequence reads were collapsed and filtered. Productive Simpson clonality was computed per sample as the square root of Simpson's diversity index over productive rearrangements. TCRdb provides this immuneACCESS table in a form limited to in-frame rearrangements. Some clones are lacking; in checked studies, under half of them reflect an unresolved V gene, and why the rest are absent is not known. That table is the source of V, J and clone size, and D and trimming were worked out from the DNA. This sample comprises fewer than 250,000 clones, roughly 84% of them detected only once. The ten top clones hold 6% to 9.5% of the sample.

The collaborating institutions used their own protocols to collect whole blood in K2EDTA tubes. For TCRbeta analysis, collaborator samples were shipped as frozen whole blood, as isolated PBMCs, or as DNA extracted from either sample type. In this sample, this clone turned up once. Its antigen is unknown. The sample holds no much larger clone one base away, and base qualities are not on file. Points the paper makes about the study in general: The quantity of clinical and demographic metadata differed by source and by participant and was supplied without curation.

V trim: 6 bases; J trim: 3 bases; unmatched bases: 4. The CDR3 starts with the cysteine, ends with the phenylalanine, and has 14 residues. Of the read, only the CDR3 DNA is kept; its 42 bases are in frame from base 1. CDR1 and CDR2 are read off the germline V gene as MNHEY and SVGAGI. The sequence links TRBV6-5 to TRBJ1-2, with 10 central nucleotides matching TRBD1. Sequencing used peripheral blood. The origin of this receptor is a woman in her forties or fifties with acute or convalescent COVID-19. CDR3 sequence: CASRPGTGDYGYTF. The nucleotide sequence reads TGTGCCAGCAGGCCCGGGACAGGGGACTATGGCTACACCTTC.